The clone carrying this T cell receptor (beta chain) was recorded a few times. The data originate from a study of cytomegalovirus exposure and HLA in healthy donors. The donors, nominally healthy at sampling, likely had unrecorded immune exposures. J was trimmed by 10 bases and V by 9 bases; bases with no gene match: 15. The length of the CDR3 is 15 residues. The germline CDR1 and CDR2 sequences are MDHEN and SYDVKM. PCR was performed using 60 Vbeta and 13 Jbeta primers. Sequencing used immunoSEQ multiplex PCR; TCRdb keeps in-frame clones, though not all of them. The table records 180,000 or so clones, 75% of them present only once.

The sequenced material came from PBMCs. This receptor was taken from a woman aged 40 to 50 in good health and CMV-seropositive. This rearrangement joins TRBV28 to TRBJ1-6; 7 nucleotides line up with TRBD1. The CDR3 loop is CASSRFSGGRSPLHF. The DNA of the CDR3 is TGTGCCAGTTCGAGGTTTTCAGGGGGTAGATCACCCCTCCACTTT. The whole variable domain, filled in from reference TRBV28 and TRBJ1-6, reads DVKVTQSSRYLVKRTGEKVFLECVQDMDHENMFWYRQDPGLGLRLIYFSYDVKMKEKGDIPEGYSVSREKKERFSLILESASTNQTSMYLCASSRFSGGRSPLHFGNGTRLTVT.